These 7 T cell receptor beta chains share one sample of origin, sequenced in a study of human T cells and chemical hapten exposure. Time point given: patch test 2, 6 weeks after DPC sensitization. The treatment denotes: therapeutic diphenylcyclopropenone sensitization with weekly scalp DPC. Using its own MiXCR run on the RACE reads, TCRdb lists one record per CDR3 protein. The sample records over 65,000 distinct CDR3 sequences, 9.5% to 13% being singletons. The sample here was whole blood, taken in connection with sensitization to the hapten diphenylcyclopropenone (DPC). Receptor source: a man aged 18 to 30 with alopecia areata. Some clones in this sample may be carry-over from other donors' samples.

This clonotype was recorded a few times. CDR3 sequence reads: CASSPLRNRDSGANVLTF. The CDR3 coding sequence is TGTGCCAGCAGTCCCCTGCGAAACAGGGACTCTGGGGCCAACGTCCTGACTTTC. The chain couples TRBV6-5 to TRBJ2-6, with D possibly TRBD1 on 6 matching bases. Germline CDR1 reads MNHEY; CDR2 reads SVGAGI. The CDR3 runs to 18 residues. Trimming removed 5 bases at V and 0 bases at J, with 17 bases between.

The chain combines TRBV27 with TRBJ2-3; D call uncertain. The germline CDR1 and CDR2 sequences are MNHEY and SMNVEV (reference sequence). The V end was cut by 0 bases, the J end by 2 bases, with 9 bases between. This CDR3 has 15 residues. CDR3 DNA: TGTGCCAGCAGTTTATCGCCGGACCTCACAGATACGCAGTATTTT. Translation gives CASSLSPDLTDTQYF.

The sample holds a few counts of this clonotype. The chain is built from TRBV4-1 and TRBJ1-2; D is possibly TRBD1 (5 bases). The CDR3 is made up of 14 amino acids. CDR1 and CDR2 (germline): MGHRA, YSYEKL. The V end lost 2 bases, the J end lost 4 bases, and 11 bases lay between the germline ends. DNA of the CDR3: TGCGCCAGCAGCCAATCCCCGACAGTCTATGGCTACACCTTC. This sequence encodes CASSQSPTVYGYTF.

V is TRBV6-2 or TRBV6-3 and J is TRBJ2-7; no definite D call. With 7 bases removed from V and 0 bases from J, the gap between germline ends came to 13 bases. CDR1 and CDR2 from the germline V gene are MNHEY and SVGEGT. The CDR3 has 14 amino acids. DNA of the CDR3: TGTGCCAGCATTTCGCCGACAATCTCCTACGAGCAGTACTTC. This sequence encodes CASISPTISYEQYF.

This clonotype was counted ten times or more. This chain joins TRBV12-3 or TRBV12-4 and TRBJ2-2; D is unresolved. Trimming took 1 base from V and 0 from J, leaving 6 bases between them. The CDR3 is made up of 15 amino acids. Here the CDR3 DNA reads TGTGCCAGCAGTTTAGGGGCTGCGAACACCGGGGAGCTGTTTTTT. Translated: CASSLGAANTGELFF.

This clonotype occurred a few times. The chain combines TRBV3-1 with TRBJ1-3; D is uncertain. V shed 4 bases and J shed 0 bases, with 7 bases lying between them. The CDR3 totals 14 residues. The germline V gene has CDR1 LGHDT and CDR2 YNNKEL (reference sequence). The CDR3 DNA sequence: TGTGCCAGCAGCCCGACAAGCTCTGGAAACACCATATATTTT. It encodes CASSPTSSGNTIYF.

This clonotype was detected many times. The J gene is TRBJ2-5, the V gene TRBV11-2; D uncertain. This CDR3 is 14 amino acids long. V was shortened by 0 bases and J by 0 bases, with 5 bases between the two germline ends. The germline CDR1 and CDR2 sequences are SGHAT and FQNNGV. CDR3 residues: CASSLEGYQETQYF. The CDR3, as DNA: TGTGCCAGCAGCTTAGAGGGGTACCAAGAGACCCAGTACTTC.